This T cell receptor beta chain was captured in a study of CD4+ T cells in melanoma. Points from the study as a whole: CD8+ T cell, macrophage and B cell function reportedly correlated with neoantigen-specific CD4+ T cells. In melanoma, neoantigen-specific CD4+ T cells reportedly differed in differentiation state.

The CDR3 has 17 amino acids. Germline trimming cut 7 bases from V and 5 bases from J; bases unmatched to any gene: 15. In germline, CDR1 is SGHVS, CDR2 FQNEAQ. Remarks on this clone: Its antigen is unidentified.

Sequencing was performed with immunoSEQ multiplex PCR; in TCRdb, only in-frame clones are kept and a portion is missing. The sample consists of around 110,000 clones, 92% of them appearing once. J is TRBJ2-2 and V is TRBV7-8, with TRBD2 matching 8 bases. The sequenced material came from peripheral blood. This clonotype originated in a human donor with melanoma. CDR3 in DNA: TGTGCCAGCACCCCACAATCAGCGGGGGTGGGGACCGGGGAGCTGTTTTTT. This codes for CASTPQSAGVGTGELFF.